This T cell receptor beta chain derives from a study of blood T cell repertoires in COVID-19. As handled by the study authors: Nucleated cell number was recorded as an estimate derived from reference gene primer amplification. The table came from immunoSEQ multiplex PCR; TCRdb's copy has only in-frame clones and leaves some out. The V and J calls and clone size come from that table; D and trimming were worked out from the DNA. The sample yields roughly 240,000 clones, around 88% seen once. V lost 2 bases and J lost 5; bases outside the gene matches: 2. Germline CDR1 SNHLY, CDR2 FYNNEI. The CDR3 sequence is 15 residues long.

Material: peripheral blood. The source of this sequence is a woman in her thirties who had recovered from COVID-19. The chain carries TRBV2 and TRBJ2-3, with 12 nucleotides matching TRBD2. The CDR3 bases are TGTGCCAGCAGTGAACCTAGCGGGGGGGGAGATACGCAGTATTTT. Protein product: CASSEPSGGGDTQYF.